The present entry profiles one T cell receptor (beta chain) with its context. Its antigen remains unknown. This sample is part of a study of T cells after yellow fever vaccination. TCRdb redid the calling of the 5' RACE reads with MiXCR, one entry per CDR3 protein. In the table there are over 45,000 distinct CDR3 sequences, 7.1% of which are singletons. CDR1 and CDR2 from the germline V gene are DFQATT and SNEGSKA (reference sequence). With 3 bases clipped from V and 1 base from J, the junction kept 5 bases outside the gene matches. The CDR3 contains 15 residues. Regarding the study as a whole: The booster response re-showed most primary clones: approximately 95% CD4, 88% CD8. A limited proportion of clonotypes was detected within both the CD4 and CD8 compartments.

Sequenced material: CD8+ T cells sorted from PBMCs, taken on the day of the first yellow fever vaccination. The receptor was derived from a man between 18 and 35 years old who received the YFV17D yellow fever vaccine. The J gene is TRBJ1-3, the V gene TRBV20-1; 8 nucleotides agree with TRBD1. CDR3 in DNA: TGCAGTGCTAGGGACAGGGCGAGATCTGGAAACACCATATATTTT. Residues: CSARDRARSGNTIYF.